The sequence of this TCR beta chain was determined in a study of OX40 agonist ivuxolimab in advanced cancers. This CDR3 has 14 amino acids. V lost 6 bases, J lost 15 bases, and 21 bases lay in between. Germline V gene sequence: CDR1 MNHNS, CDR2 SASEGT. This clone was seen just once. Its antigen remains unidentified. The CDR3 does not end in the conserved phenylalanine or tryptophan, so this is likely a read error. Sequencing was performed with immunoSEQ multiplex PCR; in TCRdb, only in-frame clones are kept and a portion is missing. The sample carries 60,000 or so clones, about 86% recorded once. Points from the study as a whole: Partial responders treated at 0.1-3.0 mg/kg exhibited clonal expansion among the lowest measured.

The specimen comprised CD4+ or CD8+ T cells sorted from blood, sampled in a trial of the OX40 agonist ivuxolimab. The V and J genes are TRBV6-1 and TRBJ1-6; unclear D gene. The TCR comes from an adult with an advanced solid tumor such as melanoma, head and neck, liver or kidney cancer. This chain's CDR3 is CASRTTVPGRDLHL. The CDR3 DNA is TGTGCCAGCAGAACAACGGTTCCCGGTCGTGACCTCCACCTT.